This T cell receptor beta chain derives from a study of Ad26.COV2.S vaccination and SARS-CoV-2 variants. Study observations and caveats: People who got the vaccine or the placebo had similar non-spike TCR breadth.

Treatment described: about 20 received Ad26.COV2.S at low or high dose, single or two shots; about 5 received placebo; per-sample allocation not given. At day 63 after the first vaccine or placebo injection, samples were drawn. With 6 bases removed from V and 1 base from J, the gap between germline ends came to 6 bases. The CDR3 spans 12 residues. The protocol was immunoSEQ multiplex PCR, while the TCRdb copy is restricted to in-frame clones and leaves out a portion. This repertoire shows about 330,000 clones, about nine tenths found once; its top ten account for over 5%. To note about this clone: Its antigen is not identified.

V usage is TRBV12-3 or TRBV12-4 and J usage is TRBJ1-1, with D hard to call. The TCR originated in a person aged 18-60 years who received the Ad26.COV2.S COVID-19 vaccine or a placebo. The sample was peripheral blood, taken in a trial of Ad26.COV2.S vaccine versus placebo. The CDR3 loop reads CASRWGNTEAFF. In nucleotides, the CDR3 is TGTGCCAGCAGATGGGGGAACACTGAAGCTTTCTTT.